This T cell receptor beta chain was recorded in a study of T cells after yellow fever vaccination. The CDR3 has 14 residues. Germline CDR1 and CDR2: DFQATT and SNEGSKA (reference sequence). The germline V and J ends were trimmed by 4 bases and 4 bases, with 16 bases remaining between them. This clonotype was detected ten times or more. Synthesis of TCR cDNA relied on 5'RACE template switching, which attached a universal primer site and UMIs. Each CDR3 protein gets one entry after TCRdb re-called the 5' RACE reads with MiXCR. The sample contains 250,000 to 400,000 distinct CDR3 sequences, approximately 4.5% of which appear only once.

The material was PBMCs, obtained 15 days after the yellow fever booster vaccination. The chain has TRBV20-1 and TRBJ2-5; D ambiguous. The TCR sequence derives from a man between 18 and 29 years old who received the YFV17D yellow fever vaccine. In nucleotides, the CDR3 is TGCAGTGCTACCCGGGCCCCCATGGGAGAGACCCAGTACTTC. Translating gives CSATRAPMGETQYF.